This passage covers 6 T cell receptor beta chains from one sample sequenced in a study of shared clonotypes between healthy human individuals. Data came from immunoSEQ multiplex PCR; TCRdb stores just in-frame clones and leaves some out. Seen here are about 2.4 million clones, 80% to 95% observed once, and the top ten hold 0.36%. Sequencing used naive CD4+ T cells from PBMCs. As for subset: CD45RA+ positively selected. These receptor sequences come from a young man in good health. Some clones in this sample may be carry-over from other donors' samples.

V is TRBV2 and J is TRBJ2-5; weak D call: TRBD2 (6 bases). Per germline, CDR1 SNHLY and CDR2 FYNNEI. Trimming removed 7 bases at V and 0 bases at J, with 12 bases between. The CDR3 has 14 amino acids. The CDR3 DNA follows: TGTGCCAGCAAAGGAGGGGAGTACCAAGAGACCCAGTACTTC. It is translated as CASKGGEYQETQYF.

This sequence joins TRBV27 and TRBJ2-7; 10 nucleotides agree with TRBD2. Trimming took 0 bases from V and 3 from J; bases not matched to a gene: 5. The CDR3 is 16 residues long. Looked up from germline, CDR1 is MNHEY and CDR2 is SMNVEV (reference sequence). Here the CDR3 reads CASSLSFPSGSYEQYF. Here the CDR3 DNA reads TGTGCCAGCAGTTTATCCTTCCCTAGCGGGAGCTACGAGCAGTACTTC.

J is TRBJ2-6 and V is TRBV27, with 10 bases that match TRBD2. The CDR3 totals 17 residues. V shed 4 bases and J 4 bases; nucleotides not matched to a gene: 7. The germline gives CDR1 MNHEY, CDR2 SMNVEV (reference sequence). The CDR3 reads CASSSAGGRPGANVLTF. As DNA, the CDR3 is TGTGCCAGCAGTTCAGCGGGAGGGCGTCCAGGGGCCAACGTCCTGACTTTC.

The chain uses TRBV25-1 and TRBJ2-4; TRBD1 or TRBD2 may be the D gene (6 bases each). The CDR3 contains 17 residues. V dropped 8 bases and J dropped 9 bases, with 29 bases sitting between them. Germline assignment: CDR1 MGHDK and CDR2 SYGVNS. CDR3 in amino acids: CASASGDGTSSGFIQYF. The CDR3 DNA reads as TGTGCCAGCGCATCAGGGGACGGTACTAGCTCCGGGTTCATTCAGTACTTC.

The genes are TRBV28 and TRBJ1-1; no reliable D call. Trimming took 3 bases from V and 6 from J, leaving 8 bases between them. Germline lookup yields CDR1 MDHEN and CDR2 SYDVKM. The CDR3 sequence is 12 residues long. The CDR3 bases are TGTGCCAGCAGTTTTGAGTGGCCTGAAGCTTTCTTT. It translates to CASSFEWPEAFF.

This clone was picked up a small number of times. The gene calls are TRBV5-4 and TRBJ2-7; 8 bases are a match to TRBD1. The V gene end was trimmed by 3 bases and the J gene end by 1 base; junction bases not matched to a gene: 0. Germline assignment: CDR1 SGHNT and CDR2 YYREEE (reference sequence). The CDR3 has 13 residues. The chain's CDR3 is CASSWTGSYEQYF. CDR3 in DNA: TGTGCCAGCAGCTGGACAGGGTCCTACGAGCAGTACTTC.